A selection of T cell receptor beta chains follows, all from one sample in a study of cytomegalovirus exposure and HLA in healthy donors. Sequencing used immunoSEQ multiplex PCR; TCRdb keeps in-frame clones, though not all of them. The table shows roughly 180,000 clones, with approximately 78% occurring only once. Sequencing was carried out using PBMCs. The source of these receptors is a woman younger than 35 in good health and CMV-seronegative. Both conserved end residues are part of each CDR3. D genes are given only for firm matches. Expanded clones are given a class, and other clones once, few, many or no size at all.

v_call: TRBV7-3; j_call: TRBJ2-2; d_call: TRBD1; cdr3_length: 16; clone_size: NA; cdr3_aa: CASSLMPGGLTGELFF; cdr3_nt: TGTGCCAGCAGCTTAATGCCAGGGGGCTTGACCGGGGAGCTGTTTTTT
v_call: TRBV9; j_call: TRBJ2-1; d_call: TRBD2; cdr3_length: 14; clone_size: NA; cdr3_aa: CASSGLAGYNEQFF; cdr3_nt: TGTGCCAGCAGCGGACTAGCGGGGTACAATGAGCAGTTCTTC
v_call: TRBV7-2; j_call: TRBJ2-3; d_call: NA; cdr3_length: 12; clone_size: NA; cdr3_aa: CASSPSTDTQYF; cdr3_nt: TGTGCCAGCAGCCCGAGCACAGATACGCAGTATTTT
v_call: TRBV4-1; j_call: TRBJ2-5; d_call: NA; cdr3_length: 15; clone_size: NA; cdr3_aa: CASSEISGVQETQYF; cdr3_nt: TGCGCCAGCAGCGAAATTAGCGGCGTTCAAGAGACCCAGTACTTC
v_call: TRBV7-3; j_call: TRBJ2-1; d_call: TRBD1; cdr3_length: 14; clone_size: NA; cdr3_aa: CASSLDRAYNEQFF; cdr3_nt: TGTGCCAGCAGCTTAGACAGGGCCTACAATGAGCAGTTCTTC
v_call: TRBV6-5; j_call: TRBJ1-5; d_call: NA; cdr3_length: 15; clone_size: NA; cdr3_aa: CASGYTGSSNQPQHF; cdr3_nt: TGTGCCAGCGGATATACAGGGAGCAGCAATCAGCCCCAGCATTTT
v_call: TRBV5-1; j_call: TRBJ1-3; d_call: NA; cdr3_length: 14; clone_size: NA; cdr3_aa: CASSLEFEGNTIYF; cdr3_nt: TGCGCCAGCAGCTTGGAATTTGAGGGAAACACCATATATTTT
v_call: TRBV9; j_call: TRBJ2-1; d_call: TRBD2; cdr3_length: 17; clone_size: NA; cdr3_aa: CASNPTGTSSVWNEQFF; cdr3_nt: TGTGCCAGCAACCCTACTGGGACTAGCAGTGTGTGGAATGAGCAGTTCTTC
v_call: TRBV19; j_call: TRBJ2-3; d_call: NA; cdr3_length: 17; clone_size: NA; cdr3_aa: CASSTRGTSTRTDTQYF; cdr3_nt: TGTGCCAGTAGTACGAGGGGGACCAGTACCCGCACAGATACGCAGTATTTT
v_call: TRBV11-2; j_call: TRBJ1-6; d_call: NA; cdr3_length: 14; clone_size: few; cdr3_aa: CASCLGGGLSPLHF; cdr3_nt: TGTGCCAGCTGCCTGGGGGGGGGACTTTCACCCCTCCACTTT
v_call: TRBV7-2; j_call: TRBJ2-7; d_call: NA; cdr3_length: 13; clone_size: NA; cdr3_aa: CASSSLSGHEQYF; cdr3_nt: TGTGCCAGCAGCTCCCTTAGCGGACACGAGCAGTACTTC
v_call: TRBV30; j_call: TRBJ2-5; d_call: NA; cdr3_length: 15; clone_size: once; cdr3_aa: CAWSEGFQQGETQYF; cdr3_nt: TGTGCCTGGAGTGAGGGGTTCCAACAAGGAGAGACCCAGTACTTC
v_call: TRBV29-1; j_call: TRBJ2-7; d_call: TRBD2; cdr3_length: 19; clone_size: once; cdr3_aa: CSVQGRSTRLAGVGHEQYF; cdr3_nt: TGCAGCGTACAGGGGCGGTCGACCAGACTAGCGGGAGTTGGCCACGAGCAGTACTTC
v_call: TRBV28; j_call: TRBJ1-3; d_call: TRBD1; cdr3_length: 16; clone_size: NA; cdr3_aa: CASSLVGQGARNTIYF; cdr3_nt: TGTGCCAGCAGTTTAGTCGGACAGGGGGCGCGAAACACCATATATTTT
v_call: TRBV19; j_call: TRBJ1-1; d_call: NA; cdr3_length: 12; clone_size: NA; cdr3_aa: CASILAGAEAFF; cdr3_nt: TGTGCCAGTATCCTAGCGGGAGCTGAAGCTTTCTTT
v_call: TRBV27; j_call: TRBJ2-5; d_call: NA; cdr3_length: 11; clone_size: NA; cdr3_aa: CASISGETQYF; cdr3_nt: TGTGCCAGCATTTCCGGGGAGACCCAGTACTTC
v_call: TRBV30; j_call: TRBJ2-2; d_call: NA; cdr3_length: 11; clone_size: NA; cdr3_aa: CAWTGTGELFF; cdr3_nt: TGTGCCTGGACGGGAACCGGGGAGCTGTTTTTT
v_call: TRBV28; j_call: TRBJ1-1; d_call: TRBD1; cdr3_length: 13; clone_size: NA; cdr3_aa: CASSSRQGLPAFF; cdr3_nt: TGTGCCAGCAGTTCCCGACAGGGCCTACCAGCTTTCTTT
v_call: TRBV28; j_call: TRBJ1-5; d_call: NA; cdr3_length: 18; clone_size: NA; cdr3_aa: CASSLSPRQKYSNQPQHF; cdr3_nt: TGTGCCAGCAGTTTATCACCGAGACAGAAATATAGCAATCAGCCCCAGCATTTT
v_call: TRBV19; j_call: TRBJ2-3; d_call: TRBD1; cdr3_length: 16; clone_size: NA; cdr3_aa: CASKRGGQSITDTQYF; cdr3_nt: TGTGCCAGTAAAAGAGGGGGCCAGTCCATCACAGATACGCAGTATTTT
v_call: TRBV10-3; j_call: TRBJ2-1; d_call: TRBD2; cdr3_length: 15; clone_size: NA; cdr3_aa: CAISDPLADYNEQFF; cdr3_nt: TGTGCCATCAGTGACCCCCTAGCGGATTACAATGAGCAGTTCTTC
v_call: TRBV5-1; j_call: TRBJ2-1; d_call: TRBD2; cdr3_length: 18; clone_size: NA; cdr3_aa: CASSRDLLGLAGLNEQFF; cdr3_nt: TGCGCCAGCAGCCGAGACCTACTCGGACTAGCGGGTCTCAATGAGCAGTTCTTC
v_call: TRBV5-5; j_call: TRBJ2-7; d_call: TRBD2; cdr3_length: 16; clone_size: NA; cdr3_aa: CASSLGLGWGGNEQYF; cdr3_nt: TGTGCCAGCAGCTTGGGGCTTGGTTGGGGGGGAAACGAGCAGTACTTC
v_call: TRBV18; j_call: TRBJ1-2; d_call: NA; cdr3_length: 14; clone_size: NA; cdr3_aa: CASSLRVANYGYTF; cdr3_nt: TGTGCCAGCTCCCTCCGGGTAGCTAACTATGGCTACACCTTC
v_call: TRBV28; j_call: TRBJ2-2; d_call: NA; cdr3_length: 17; clone_size: NA; cdr3_aa: CASIEHRGGTTSGELFF; cdr3_nt: TGTGCCAGCATAGAACACAGGGGGGGAACAACTTCCGGGGAGCTGTTTTTT
v_call: TRBV11-2; j_call: TRBJ2-7; d_call: NA; cdr3_length: 12; clone_size: NA; cdr3_aa: CASSLDPREQYF; cdr3_nt: TGTGCCAGCAGCTTAGATCCCCGCGAGCAGTACTTC
v_call: TRBV25-1; j_call: TRBJ2-2; d_call: NA; cdr3_length: 14; clone_size: NA; cdr3_aa: CASSRRQYTGELFF; cdr3_nt: TGTGCCAGCAGTAGGCGACAGTACACCGGGGAGCTGTTTTTT
v_call: TRBV6-1; j_call: TRBJ1-3; d_call: TRBD1; cdr3_length: 15; clone_size: NA; cdr3_aa: CASSLETGAGNTIYF; cdr3_nt: TGTGCCAGCAGCTTGGAGACAGGGGCTGGAAACACCATATATTTT
v_call: TRBV5-1; j_call: TRBJ2-5; d_call: TRBD2; cdr3_length: 16; clone_size: NA; cdr3_aa: CASSLAAAGRRETQYF; cdr3_nt: TGCGCCAGCAGCTTGGCTGCAGCGGGACGGAGAGAGACCCAGTACTTC
v_call: TRBV4-3; j_call: TRBJ2-7; d_call: TRBD2; cdr3_length: 16; clone_size: NA; cdr3_aa: CASSQDPSGNSYEQYF; cdr3_nt: TGCGCCAGCAGCCAAGATCCTAGCGGGAACTCCTACGAGCAGTACTTC
v_call: TRBV19; j_call: TRBJ2-3; d_call: TRBD1; cdr3_length: 14; clone_size: NA; cdr3_aa: CASSIQGVTDTQYF; cdr3_nt: TGTGCCAGTAGTATCCAGGGGGTCACGGATACGCAGTATTTT
v_call: TRBV4-1; j_call: TRBJ2-5; d_call: TRBD2; cdr3_length: 14; clone_size: few; cdr3_aa: CASRGLAGDPAQYF; cdr3_nt: TGCGCCAGCAGAGGACTAGCGGGAGATCCGGCCCAGTACTTC
v_call: TRBV9; j_call: TRBJ2-7; d_call: NA; cdr3_length: 15; clone_size: few; cdr3_aa: CASSVEGSVGYEQYF; cdr3_nt: TGTGCCAGCAGCGTAGAGGGGTCAGTCGGGTACGAGCAGTACTTC
v_call: TRBV28; j_call: TRBJ1-2; d_call: TRBD1; cdr3_length: 17; clone_size: NA; cdr3_aa: CASSLFQGVGQPYGYTF; cdr3_nt: TGTGCCAGCAGTTTATTTCAGGGAGTGGGACAGCCCTATGGCTACACCTTC
v_call: TRBV6-1; j_call: TRBJ1-5; d_call: TRBD1; cdr3_length: 15; clone_size: NA; cdr3_aa: CASSAGQASNQPQHF; cdr3_nt: TGTGCCAGCAGTGCCGGACAGGCTAGCAATCAGCCCCAGCATTTT
v_call: TRBV27; j_call: TRBJ1-5; d_call: TRBD1; cdr3_length: 15; clone_size: NA; cdr3_aa: CASKGTGEGNQPQHF; cdr3_nt: TGTGCCAGCAAGGGGACAGGGGAGGGCAATCAGCCCCAGCATTTT
v_call: TRBV27; j_call: TRBJ2-1; d_call: TRBD2; cdr3_length: 16; clone_size: NA; cdr3_aa: CASSLPGTSGKNEQFF; cdr3_nt: TGTGCCAGCAGTTTACCCGGGACTAGCGGGAAGAATGAGCAGTTCTTC
v_call: TRBV6-1; j_call: TRBJ2-7; d_call: TRBD1; cdr3_length: 15; clone_size: once; cdr3_aa: CASKEWDRGTYEQYF; cdr3_nt: TGTGCCAGCAAGGAATGGGACAGGGGTACGTACGAGCAGTACTTC
v_call: TRBV5-4; j_call: TRBJ1-1; d_call: NA; cdr3_length: 15; clone_size: NA; cdr3_aa: CASSLGGFSYTEAFF; cdr3_nt: TGTGCCAGCAGCTTGGGAGGGTTCTCCTACACTGAAGCTTTCTTT
v_call: TRBV21-1; j_call: TRBJ1-2; d_call: NA; cdr3_length: 14; clone_size: NA; cdr3_aa: CASSKHRGNYGYTF; cdr3_nt: TGTGCCAGCAGCAAACACAGGGGGAACTATGGCTACACCTTC
v_call: TRBV15; j_call: TRBJ2-1; d_call: NA; cdr3_length: 18; clone_size: NA; cdr3_aa: CATSRDPPGASSYNEQFF; cdr3_nt: TGTGCCACCAGCAGAGATCCCCCCGGAGCAAGCTCCTACAATGAGCAGTTCTTC